A selection of T cell receptor beta chains follows, all from one sample in a study of T cell repertoires in cytomegalovirus infection. TCRdb recomputed calls from the reads with MiXCR, one row per CDR3 protein. Of some 43,000 distinct CDR3 sequences listed, over 20% are singletons. These receptors have no known antigen. The sample here was CD8+ T cells from cultured PBMCs, taken from culture after CMV antigen stimulation. The receptor set was obtained from a human donor in good health (CMV status not recorded). Some clones in this sample may be carry-over from other donors' samples. CDR3s include the opening cysteine and the closing phenylalanine or tryptophan. D genes are given only for firm matches. Rows may omit the clone size; those that give it use once, few, many or a size class.

J gene: TRBJ2-3
clone size: -
V gene: TRBV6-5
D gene: -
CDR3 protein: CASSYEGGTDTQYF

J gene: TRBJ2-1
clone size: few
V gene: TRBV9
D gene: -
CDR3 protein: CASSKGASSYNEQFF

J gene: TRBJ2-5
clone size: -
V gene: TRBV6-5
D gene: -
CDR3 protein: CASSYSVRGVGQETQYF

J gene: TRBJ2-1
clone size: few
V gene: TRBV12-5
D gene: -
CDR3 protein: CASGHGGFNEQFF

J gene: TRBJ2-1
clone size: few
V gene: TRBV7-2
D gene: TRBD2
CDR3 protein: CASSFGLAHNEQFF

J gene: TRBJ2-1
clone size: few
V gene: TRBV29-1
D gene: -
CDR3 protein: CSVEVARAGIDEQFF

J gene: TRBJ2-7
clone size: -
V gene: TRBV7-2
D gene: -
CDR3 protein: CASSLDPAGGQYF

J gene: TRBJ1-1
clone size: -
V gene: TRBV12-3/TRBV12-4
D gene: TRBD1
CDR3 protein: CASSMTGPMNTEAFF

J gene: TRBJ2-3
clone size: -
V gene: TRBV25-1
D gene: -
CDR3 protein: CASMGSRKRTDTQYF

J gene: TRBJ2-7
clone size: few
V gene: TRBV5-1
D gene: -
CDR3 protein: CASSLPGAIYEQYF

J gene: TRBJ2-2
clone size: -
V gene: TRBV12-5
D gene: TRBD1
CDR3 protein: CASGLVPTGTNTGELFF

J gene: TRBJ2-1
clone size: -
V gene: TRBV6-1
D gene: TRBD2
CDR3 protein: CASKVGTRYFF

J gene: TRBJ2-2
clone size: few
V gene: TRBV5-6
D gene: -
CDR3 protein: CASSPFIGGLTLNTGELFF

J gene: TRBJ2-5
clone size: -
V gene: TRBV18
D gene: -
CDR3 protein: CASSPPKEETQYF

J gene: TRBJ2-7
clone size: few
V gene: TRBV4-1
D gene: -
CDR3 protein: CASSQVNSPYEQYF

J gene: TRBJ2-1
clone size: few
V gene: TRBV5-1
D gene: -
CDR3 protein: CASSFKGEQFF

J gene: TRBJ2-5
clone size: -
V gene: TRBV7-6
D gene: TRBD2
CDR3 protein: CASRKRGGETQYF

J gene: TRBJ2-5
clone size: -
V gene: TRBV29-1
D gene: TRBD2
CDR3 protein: CSVSGTSETQYF

J gene: TRBJ2-3
clone size: -
V gene: TRBV27
D gene: TRBD1
CDR3 protein: CASSPRTGKNTDTQYF

J gene: TRBJ2-1
clone size: few
V gene: TRBV7-2
D gene: -
CDR3 protein: CASSPYTQGRVRDEQFF

J gene: TRBJ1-2
clone size: -
V gene: TRBV27
D gene: TRBD1
CDR3 protein: CASSLRTGATIRYGYTF

J gene: TRBJ1-6
clone size: few
V gene: TRBV20-1
D gene: -
CDR3 protein: CSARGRALSYNSPLHF